This TCR beta chain was observed in a study of cytomegalovirus exposure and HLA in healthy donors. Across the whole study: The Caucasian-associated ancestry cluster held roughly 81% of 300 to 500 genotyped donors.

A note on this clone: Its matching antigen is unknown.

PCR amplification relied on 60 Vbeta primers (plus 13 Jbeta primers). The method was immunoSEQ multiplex PCR; TCRdb's version includes in-frame clones alone and lacks a portion of them. Reported are about 140,000 clones; the ten largest clones contain about 2.3%. Notes on the study in general: Sequence variants that were highly shared formed a cluster that was likely a sequencing artifact. Of the V segments, some could not be distinguished, including TRBV6-2 and TRBV6-3, and were excluded. DRB1 had the most TCR associations and HLA-C the fewest, a later analysis found, with rates varying by HLA locus.

The trim removed 4 bases at V and 5 bases at J, leaving 4 bases unmatched. There are 13 residues in the CDR3. The germline V gene encodes CDR1 LNHDA and CDR2 SQIVND (reference sequence). The sample comprised PBMCs. V gene TRBV19 combines with J gene TRBJ2-5, with 7 bases matching TRBD1. This receptor was identified in a young woman in good health and CMV-seronegative. The CDR3 reads CASSSDRVETQYF. The CDR3 region has the DNA TGTGCCAGTAGTAGCGACAGGGTCGAGACCCAGTACTTC.